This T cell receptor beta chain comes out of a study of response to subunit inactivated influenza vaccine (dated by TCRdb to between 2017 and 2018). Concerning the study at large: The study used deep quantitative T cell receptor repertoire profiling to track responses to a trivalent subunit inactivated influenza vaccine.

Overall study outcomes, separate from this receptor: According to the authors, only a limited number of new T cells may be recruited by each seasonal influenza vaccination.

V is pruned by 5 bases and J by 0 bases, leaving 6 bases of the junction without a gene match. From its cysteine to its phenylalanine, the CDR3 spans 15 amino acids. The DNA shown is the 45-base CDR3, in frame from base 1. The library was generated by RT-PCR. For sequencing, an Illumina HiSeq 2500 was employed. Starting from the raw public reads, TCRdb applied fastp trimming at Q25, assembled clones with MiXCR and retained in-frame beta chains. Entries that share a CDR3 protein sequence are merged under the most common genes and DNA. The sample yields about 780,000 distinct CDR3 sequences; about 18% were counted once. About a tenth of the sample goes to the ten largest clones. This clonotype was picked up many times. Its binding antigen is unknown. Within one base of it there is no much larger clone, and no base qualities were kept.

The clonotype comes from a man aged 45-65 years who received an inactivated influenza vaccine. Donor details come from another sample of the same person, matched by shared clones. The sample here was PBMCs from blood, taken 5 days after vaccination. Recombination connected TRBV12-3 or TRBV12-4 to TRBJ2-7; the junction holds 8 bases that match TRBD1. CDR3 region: CASSSGQGLSYEQYF. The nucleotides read TGTGCCAGCAGTAGCGGACAGGGACTCTCCTACGAGCAGTACTTC.